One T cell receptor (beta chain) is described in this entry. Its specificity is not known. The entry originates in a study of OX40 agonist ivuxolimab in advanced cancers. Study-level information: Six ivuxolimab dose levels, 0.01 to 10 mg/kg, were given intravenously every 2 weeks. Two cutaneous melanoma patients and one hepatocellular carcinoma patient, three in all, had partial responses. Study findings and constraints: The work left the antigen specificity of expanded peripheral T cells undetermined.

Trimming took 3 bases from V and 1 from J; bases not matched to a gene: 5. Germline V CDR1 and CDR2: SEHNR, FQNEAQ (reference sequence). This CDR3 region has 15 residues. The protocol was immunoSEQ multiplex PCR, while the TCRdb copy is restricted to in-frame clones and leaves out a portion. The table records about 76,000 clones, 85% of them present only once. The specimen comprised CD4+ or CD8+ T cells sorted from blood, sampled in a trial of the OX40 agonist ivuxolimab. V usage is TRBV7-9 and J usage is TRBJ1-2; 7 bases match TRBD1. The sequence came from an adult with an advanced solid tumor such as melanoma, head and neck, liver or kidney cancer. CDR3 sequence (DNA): TGTGCCAGCAGCTTTACGGGACAGCTTAACTATGGCTACACCTTC. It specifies CASSFTGQLNYGYTF.